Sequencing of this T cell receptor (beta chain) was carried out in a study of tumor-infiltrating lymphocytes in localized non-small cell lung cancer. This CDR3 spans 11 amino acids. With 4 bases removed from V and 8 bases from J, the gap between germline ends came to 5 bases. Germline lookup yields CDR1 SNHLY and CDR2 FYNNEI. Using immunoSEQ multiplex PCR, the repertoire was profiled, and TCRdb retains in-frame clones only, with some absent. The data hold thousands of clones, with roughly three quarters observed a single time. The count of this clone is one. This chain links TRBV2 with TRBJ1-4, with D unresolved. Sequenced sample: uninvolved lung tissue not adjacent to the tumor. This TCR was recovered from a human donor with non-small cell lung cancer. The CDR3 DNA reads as TGTGCCAGCAGTGGTCGAGAAAAACTGTTTTTT. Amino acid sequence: CASSGREKLFF.